This T cell receptor beta chain was observed in a study of beta chain features in type 1 diabetes. What was sequenced were expressed TCRB transcripts, since all of the isolated RNA had been reverse transcribed. This table comes from immunoSEQ multiplex PCR, and its TCRdb copy is limited to in-frame clones, with some not included. Seen here are about 260,000 clones, 68% observed once, and the top ten hold almost 0.055%. Germline assignment: CDR1 SQVTM and CDR2 ANQGSEA. Trimming removed 1 base from V and 5 bases from J, with 12 bases in between. The CDR3 consists of 14 residues. Sequencing was done on a sample of naive CD4+ T cells from blood. The V call is TRBV29-1, the J call TRBJ2-1; D ambiguous. This clonotype was obtained from a man aged 25-45 years in good health. CDR3 region: CSVEGIAANNEQFF. DNA for the CDR3: TGCAGCGTTGAAGGGATAGCCGCTAACAATGAGCAGTTCTTC.